This section outlines one T cell receptor beta chain sequence together with its context. This entry belongs to a study of T cells in Graves' hyperthyroidism and ophthalmopathy. Germline loops: CDR1 MNHNS, CDR2 SASEGT. This CDR3 has 15 residues. V shed 6 bases and J 0 bases; nucleotides not matched to a gene: 4. RNA transcripts provided the source from which TCR beta CDR3 regions were amplified. HTBI primers drove first-round RT-PCR of the TCR CDR3. Via MiXCR, TCRdb re-called the multiplex PCR reads, giving one row per CDR3 protein. Found here are approximately 500,000 distinct CDR3 sequences, 40% to 55% of them singletons; the top ten hold more than 7%.

This rearrangement joins TRBV6-1 to TRBJ1-4; 7 bases match TRBD1. Sample: peripheral blood or thyroid tissue (not recorded which). The source of this sequence is a woman in her late teens or twenties with Graves' hyperthyroidism. The CDR3 region has the DNA TGTGCCAGCAGAGAGGGGACAGCAACTAATGAAAAACTGTTTTTT. Its protein product is CASREGTATNEKLFF.